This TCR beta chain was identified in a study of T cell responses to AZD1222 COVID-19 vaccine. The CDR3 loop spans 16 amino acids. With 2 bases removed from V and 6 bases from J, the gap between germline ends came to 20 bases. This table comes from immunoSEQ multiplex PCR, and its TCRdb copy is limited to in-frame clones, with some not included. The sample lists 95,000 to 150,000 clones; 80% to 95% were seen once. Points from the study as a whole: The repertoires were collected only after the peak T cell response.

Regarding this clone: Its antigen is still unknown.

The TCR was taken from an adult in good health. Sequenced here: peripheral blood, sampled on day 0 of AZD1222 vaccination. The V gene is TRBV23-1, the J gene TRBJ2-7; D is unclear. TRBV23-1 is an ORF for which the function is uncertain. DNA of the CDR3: TGCGCCAGCAGTCAAGGGATTGACGTCATCTGGCGCGAGCAGTACTTC. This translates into CASSQGIDVIWREQYF.